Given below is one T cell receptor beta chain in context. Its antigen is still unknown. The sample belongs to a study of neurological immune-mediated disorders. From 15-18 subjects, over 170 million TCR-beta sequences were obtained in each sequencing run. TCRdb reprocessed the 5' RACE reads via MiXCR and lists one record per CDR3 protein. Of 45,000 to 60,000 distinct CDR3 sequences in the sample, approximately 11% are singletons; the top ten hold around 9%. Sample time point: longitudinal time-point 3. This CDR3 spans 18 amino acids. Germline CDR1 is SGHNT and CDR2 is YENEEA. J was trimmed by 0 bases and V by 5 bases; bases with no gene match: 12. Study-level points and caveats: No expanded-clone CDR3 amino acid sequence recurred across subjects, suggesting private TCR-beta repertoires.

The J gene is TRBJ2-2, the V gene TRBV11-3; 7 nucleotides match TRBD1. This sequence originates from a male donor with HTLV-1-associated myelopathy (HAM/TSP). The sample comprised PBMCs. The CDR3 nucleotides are TGTGCCAGCAGCCCTACAACTGGGACAGTCGCGAACACCGGGGAGCTGTTTTTT. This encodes CASSPTTGTVANTGELFF. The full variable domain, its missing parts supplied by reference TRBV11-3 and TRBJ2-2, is EAGVVQSPRYKIIEKKQPVAFWCNPISGHNTLYWYLQNLGQGPELLIRYENEEAVDDSQLPKDRFSAERLKGVDSTLKIQPAELGDSAVYLCASSPTTGTVANTGELFFGEGSRLTVL.